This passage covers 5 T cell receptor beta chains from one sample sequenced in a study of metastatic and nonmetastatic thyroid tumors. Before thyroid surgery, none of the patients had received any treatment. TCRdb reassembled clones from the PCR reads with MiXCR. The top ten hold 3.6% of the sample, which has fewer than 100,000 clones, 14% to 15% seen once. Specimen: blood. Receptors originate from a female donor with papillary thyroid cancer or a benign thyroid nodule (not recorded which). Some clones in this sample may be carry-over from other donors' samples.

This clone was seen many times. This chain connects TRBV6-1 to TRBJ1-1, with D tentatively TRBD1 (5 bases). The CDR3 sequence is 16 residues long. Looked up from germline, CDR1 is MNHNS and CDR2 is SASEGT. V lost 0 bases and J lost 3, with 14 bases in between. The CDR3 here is CASSEAVIRVDTEAFF. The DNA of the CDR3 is TGTGCCAGCAGTGAAGCGGTTATCAGGGTAGACACTGAAGCTTTCTTT.

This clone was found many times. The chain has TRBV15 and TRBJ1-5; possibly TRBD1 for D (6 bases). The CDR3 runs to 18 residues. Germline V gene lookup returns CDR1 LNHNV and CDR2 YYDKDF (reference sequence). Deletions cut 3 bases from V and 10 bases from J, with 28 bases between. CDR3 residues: CATSRTTSSGADGSPQHF. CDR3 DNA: TGTGCCACCAGCAGGACCACTTCTTCAGGGGCCGACGGCAGTCCCCAGCATTTT.

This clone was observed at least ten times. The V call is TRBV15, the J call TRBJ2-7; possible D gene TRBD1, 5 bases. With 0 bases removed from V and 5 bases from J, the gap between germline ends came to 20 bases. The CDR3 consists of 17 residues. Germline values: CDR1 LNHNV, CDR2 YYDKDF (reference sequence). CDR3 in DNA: TGTGCCACCAGCAGAGATTTAAGGCGGCAGGGTGGCAACGAGCAGTACTTC. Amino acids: CATSRDLRRQGGNEQYF.

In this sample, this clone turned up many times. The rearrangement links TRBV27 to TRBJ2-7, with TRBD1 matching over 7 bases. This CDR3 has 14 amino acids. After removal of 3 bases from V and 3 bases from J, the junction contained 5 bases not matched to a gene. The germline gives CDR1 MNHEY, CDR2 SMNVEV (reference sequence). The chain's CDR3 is CASSFRDSHYEQYF. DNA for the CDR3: TGTGCCAGCAGTTTCCGGGACAGCCACTACGAGCAGTACTTC.

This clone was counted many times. The CDR3 DNA sequence: TGTGCCAGCAGGCGGTACAGGGTAGCTTTGAGCACAGATACGCAGTATTTT. This gives the protein CASRRYRVALSTDTQYF. The chain is built from TRBV6-6 and TRBJ2-3; tentatively, D is TRBD1 (6 bases). V was shortened by 6 bases and J by 0 bases, with 19 bases between the two germline ends. The CDR3 has 17 amino acids. The germline V gene has CDR1 MNHNY and CDR2 SVGAGI (reference sequence).